The clone carrying this T cell receptor (beta chain) is categorized as medium-sized. Its antigen is unknown. The library was designed around alpha chains, so this beta chain is a stray read whose abundance carries little weight. The entry originates in a study of spatial heterogeneity in lung cancer. Findings and caveats of the study: Alpha and beta chain coverage of tumor T cells was estimated at about 7.6% and 13%, respectively. Tumoral mutation counts were tracked by counts of expanded intratumoral alpha and beta TCRs. Ubiquitous and regional nonsynonymous mutations were tracked by counts of ubiquitous and regional expanded TCRs, respectively.

Time point indicated: sample taken at primary tumor resection. Patients with untreated early-stage non-small cell lung cancer, numbering more than 55, were the donors. The germline CDR1 and CDR2 sequences are MDHEN and SYDVKM. V was trimmed by 4 bases and J by 2 bases, leaving 15 bases between them. This CDR3 is 16 amino acids long. A distinct unique molecular identifier was carried by each TCR cDNA molecule. TCRdb re-analysed the 5' RACE reads in MiXCR, keeping a single row per CDR3 protein. The table records over 5,500 distinct CDR3 sequences, 14% of them present only once. The chain combines TRBV28 with TRBJ1-3, with a tentative D call TRBD1 (5 bases). The sample was lung tumor tissue, taken at surgery. The receptor was isolated from a male donor with early-stage non-small cell lung cancer. The DNA of the CDR3 is TGTGCCAGCAGTTCGGGACCCCCGGTGCCTGGAAACACCATATATTTT. Translating gives CASSSGPPVPGNTIYF. Complete variable domain (other parts from reference TRBV28 and TRBJ1-3): DVKVTQSSRYLVKRTGEKVFLECVQDMDHENMFWYRQDPGLGLRLIYFSYDVKMKEKGDIPEGYSVSREKKERFSLILESASTNQTSMYLCASSSGPPVPGNTIYFGEGSWLTVV.